What follows are 13 T cell receptor beta chains derived from one specimen sequenced in a study of CD8 T cells in ankylosing spondylitis. What these receptors recognize is not known. TCRdb redid the calling of the 5' RACE reads with MiXCR, one entry per CDR3 protein. The data contain fewer than 550,000 distinct CDR3 sequences, approximately 5.3% of them singletons. General observations from the study: The study identified a TCR beta motif of under 10 highly homologous variants that appeared characteristic of ankylosing spondylitis blood.

The sample taken for sequencing was blood, either unsorted or a sorted T cell fraction (not recorded which). These receptors were obtained from a male donor with ankylosing spondylitis.

Details on this clonotype: A much larger clonotype is one base distant, so this may be a read error. This sequence joins TRBV5-1 and TRBJ2-1; no reliable D call. The length of the CDR3 is 11 residues. The germline gives CDR1 SGHRS, CDR2 YFSETQ. V lost 5 bases, J lost 9 bases, and 9 bases lay in between. The CDR3 nucleotides read TGCGCCAGCAGAGTCCGCACTGAGCAGTTCTTC. Translating it yields CASRVRTEQFF.

This chain uses TRBV5-4 with TRBJ2-1, with 7 bases aligning to TRBD2. CDR1 is SGHNT and CDR2 is YYREEE in the germline V gene (reference sequence). CDR3 length equals 14 residues. V lost 7 bases, J lost 7 bases, and 11 bases stayed unmatched. CDR3 in amino acids: CASHRQQAGNEQFF. The CDR3 DNA reads as TGTGCCAGCCACCGGCAGCAAGCGGGGAATGAGCAGTTCTTC.

This clonotype was counted ten times or more. The chain employs TRBV27 and TRBJ2-5, with D possibly TRBD2 on 5 matching bases. Between the trimmed V and J ends, which lost 6 bases and 5 bases, there was a span of 16 bases. The V gene's germline CDR1 is MNHEY and CDR2 SMNVEV (reference sequence). The CDR3 has 14 amino acids. DNA for the CDR3: TGTGCCAGCAGCCGACTACAGCCGACGGAGACCCAGTACTTC. Amino acid sequence: CASSRLQPTETQYF.

There are many counts of this clonotype. V gene TRBV9 combines with J gene TRBJ1-1; unclear D gene. This CDR3 is 14 amino acids long. Per the germline V gene, CDR1 is SGDLS and CDR2 is YYNGEE. The V gene lost 3 bases and the J gene lost 3 bases, with 12 bases spanning the gap. The CDR3, as DNA: TGTGCCAGCAGCGCTCTGAGTAGGGACACTGAAGCTTTCTTT. As protein: CASSALSRDTEAFF. The whole variable domain, remainder taken from reference TRBV9 and TRBJ1-1, is DSGVTQTPKHLITATGQRVTLRCSPRSGDLSVYWYQQSLDQGLQFLIQYYNGEERAKGNILERFSAQQFPDLHSELNLSSLELGDSALYFCASSALSRDTEAFFGQGTRLTVV.

This clonotype was found a few times. The chain carries TRBV24-1 and TRBJ2-1; 7 bases map to TRBD1. This CDR3 spans 17 amino acids. With 3 bases clipped from V and 4 bases from J, the junction kept 11 bases outside the gene matches. Germline CDR1 reads KGHDR; CDR2 reads SFDVKD. The CDR3 reads CATSDARQGTLYNEQFF. CDR3 coding DNA: TGTGCCACCAGTGATGCCCGACAGGGTACCCTTTACAATGAGCAGTTCTTC.

This clonotype was counted ten times or more. V gene TRBV20-1 combines with J gene TRBJ1-6; a weak D match, TRBD1 (5 bases). V was trimmed by 3 bases and J by 0 bases, leaving 9 bases between them. Germline lookup yields CDR1 DFQATT and CDR2 SNEGSKA (reference sequence). There are 15 residues in the CDR3. CDR3 loop: CSASGGGSYNSPLHF. CDR3 DNA: TGCAGTGCTAGTGGGGGGGGCTCCTATAATTCACCCCTCCACTTT.

To note about this clonotype: A much larger clone lies a single base off, so this may be a read error. The chain employs TRBV5-5 and TRBJ2-5, with 10 bases identical to TRBD2. CDR1 and CDR2 (germline): SGHKS, YYEKEE (reference sequence). CDR3 length: 14 residues. CDR3 sequence: CASSRAGGPETQHF. The CDR3 DNA is TGTGCCAGCAGCCGAGCGGGAGGGCCTGAGACCCAGCACTTC.

The sample holds many counts of this clonotype. The V gene is TRBV7-9, the J gene TRBJ1-1; TRBD1 matches at 8 bases. The CDR3 extends over 17 amino acids. With 4 bases clipped from V and 0 bases from J, the junction kept 10 bases outside the gene matches. Per germline, CDR1 SEHNR and CDR2 FQNEAQ (reference sequence). Here the CDR3 DNA reads TGTGCCAGCAGCTACCAACGGAGACAGGGGTTGAACACTGAAGCTTTCTTT. It translates to CASSYQRRQGLNTEAFF.

This clonotype has a count of ten or more. This sequence joins TRBV29-1 and TRBJ2-1; D could derive from TRBD1 or TRBD2 (5 bases each). Trimming shortened V by 4 bases and J by 4 bases, and 8 bases separated the two germline ends. Germline V gene lookup returns CDR1 SQVTM and CDR2 ANQGSEA. This CDR3 is 12 amino acids long. As DNA, the CDR3 is TGCAGCGTTGGATGGGGGTACAATGAGCAGTTCTTC. Its protein product is CSVGWGYNEQFF.

This clonotype was observed at least ten times. The J gene is TRBJ2-5, the V gene TRBV4-1; TRBD2 aligns across 7 bases. CDR1 and CDR2 from the germline V gene are MGHRA and YSYEKL. The CDR3 contains 17 residues. The V segment lost 0 bases and the J segment 4 bases; nucleotides outside the gene matches: 11. CDR3 nucleotide sequence: TGCGCCAGCAGCCAAGACCCAGTGGAACGGGAGGCAGAGACCCAGTACTTC. As protein: CASSQDPVEREAETQYF.

This clonotype was counted ten times or more. The V gene is TRBV7-6, the J gene TRBJ1-1; no clear D. V was shortened by 5 bases and J by 6 bases, with 13 bases between the two germline ends. CDR3 length: 13 residues. Germline CDR1 is SGHVS and CDR2 is FNYEAQ. The CDR3 sequence is CASSPSGFPEAFF. The CDR3, as DNA: TGTGCCAGCAGCCCCAGTGGGTTTCCTGAAGCTTTCTTT.

About this clonotype itself: One end of the junction does not line up with germline, which may come from a read error. The genes are TRBV6-1 and TRBJ1-5, with D possibly being TRBD1 (5 bases). CDR1 and CDR2 (germline): MNHNS, SASEGT. CDR3 length: 13 amino acids. CDR3 region: CGSRREGNQPQHF. The CDR3 nucleotides are TGTGGCAGCCGCAGGGAGGGAAATCAGCCCCAGCATTTT.

The table lists this clonotype with many counts. This chain connects TRBV20-1 to TRBJ2-1; tentative D call: TRBD2 (5 bases). The CDR3 covers 15 residues. CDR1 and CDR2 (germline): DFQATT, SNEGSKA (reference sequence). Trimming stripped 5 bases from V and 9 bases from J, with 23 bases between. CDR3: CSAYRPGFRRFEQFF. The CDR3 DNA sequence: TGCAGTGCTTATCGTCCGGGGTTCAGGAGGTTTGAGCAGTTCTTC.